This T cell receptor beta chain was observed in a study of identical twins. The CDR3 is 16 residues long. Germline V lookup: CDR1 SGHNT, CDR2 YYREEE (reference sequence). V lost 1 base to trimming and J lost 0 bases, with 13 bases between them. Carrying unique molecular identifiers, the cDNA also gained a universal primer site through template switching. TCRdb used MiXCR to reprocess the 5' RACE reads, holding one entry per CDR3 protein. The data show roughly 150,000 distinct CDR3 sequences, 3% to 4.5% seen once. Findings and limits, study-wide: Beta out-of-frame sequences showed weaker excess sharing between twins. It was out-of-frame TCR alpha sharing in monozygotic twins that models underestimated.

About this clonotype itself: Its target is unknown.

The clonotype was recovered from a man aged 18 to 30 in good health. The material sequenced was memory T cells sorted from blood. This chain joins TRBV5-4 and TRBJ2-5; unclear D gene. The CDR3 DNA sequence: TGTGCCAGCAGCTTGAGGCCCCCTAAGTACCAAGAGACCCAGTACTTC. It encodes CASSLRPPKYQETQYF.